The 28 T cell receptor beta chains listed next were all sequenced from one sample in a study of blood T cell repertoires in COVID-19. Data came from immunoSEQ multiplex PCR; TCRdb stores just in-frame clones and leaves some out. The sample holds 240,000 or so clones; about 68% are singletons and the top ten take about 3.5%. The material sequenced was peripheral blood. These receptors originate from a woman of 80 years or more with acute or convalescent COVID-19.

This clone has only one observation. This chain connects TRBV4-3 to TRBJ2-2, with a tentative D call TRBD1 (6 bases). The germline V and J ends were trimmed by 2 bases and 4 bases, with 14 bases remaining between them. The CDR3 totals 16 residues. CDR1 is LGHNA, CDR2 YSLEER, per germline. CDR3 protein: CASSQMGPGATGELFF. Here the CDR3 DNA reads TGCGCCAGCAGCCAAATGGGGCCAGGGGCCACCGGGGAGCTGTTTTTT.

The genes are TRBV3-1 (or the pseudogene TRBV3-2) and TRBJ2-7; D unresolved. This CDR3 has 12 residues. Germline CDR1 and CDR2: LGHDT and YNNKEL (reference sequence). The V and J ends lost 3 bases and 4 bases respectively, with 7 bases between them. The CDR3 DNA reads as TGTGCCAGCAGCCAGTTAGAATACGAGCAGTACTTC. Its translation is CASSQLEYEQYF.

The gene calls are TRBV29-1 and TRBJ2-5; 13 bases are shared with TRBD2. CDR1 and CDR2 (germline): SQVTM, ANQGSEA. Germline trimming cut 1 base from V and 5 bases from J; bases unmatched to any gene: 4. This CDR3 has 15 amino acids. CDR3: CSVEGTSGSTETQYF. As DNA, the CDR3 is TGCAGCGTTGAAGGGACTAGCGGGAGTACGGAGACCCAGTACTTC. Full variable domain (remainder filled in from reference TRBV29-1 and TRBJ2-5): SAVISQKPSRDICQRGTSLTIQCQVDSQVTMMFWYRQQPGQSLTLIATANQGSEATYESGFVIDKFPISRPNLTFSTLTVSNMSPEDSSIYLCSVEGTSGSTETQYFGPGTRLLVL.

The chain employs TRBV7-2 and TRBJ1-2; D is undetermined. The V gene lost 1 base and the J gene lost 4 bases, with 10 bases spanning the gap. The CDR3 runs to 14 residues. Germline values: CDR1 SGHTA, CDR2 FQGNSA. CDR3: CASSLESGPYGYTF. The CDR3 DNA follows: TGTGCCAGCAGCTTAGAATCAGGTCCCTATGGCTACACCTTC.

This chain uses TRBV7-2 with TRBJ2-5; D possibly corresponds to TRBD1 (6 bases). V dropped 1 base and J dropped 8 bases, with 11 bases sitting between them. From germline, CDR1 is SGHTA and CDR2 FQGNSA. The CDR3 is 13 amino acids. The CDR3 DNA reads as TGTGCCAGCAGCTTAGGCGTGGGGGCTACCCAGTACTTC. Translated, it gives CASSLGVGATQYF.

This chain connects TRBV15 to TRBJ2-5, with 11 bases lining up with TRBD1. Germline CDR1 is LNHNV and CDR2 is YYDKDF (reference sequence). The ends lost 1 base at V and 5 bases at J; junction bases unmatched: 6. There are 16 residues in the CDR3. This CDR3 reads CATSRGTGTGGETQYF. DNA for the CDR3: TGTGCCACCAGCAGAGGGACTGGGACAGGGGGTGAGACCCAGTACTTC.

The chain couples TRBV12-5 to TRBJ2-5; D is perhaps TRBD2 (6 bases). Per germline, CDR1 LGHNT and CDR2 FRNRAP. The CDR3 has 14 amino acids. The V gene lost 5 bases and the J gene lost 5 bases, with 15 bases spanning the gap. CDR3 nucleotides: TGTGCTAGTGGTCGCGACCGGGACTCGGAGACCCAGTACTTC. It is translated as CASGRDRDSETQYF.

The chain is built from TRBV7-6 and TRBJ2-5; TRBD2 aligns across 9 bases. The V gene end was trimmed by 1 base and the J gene end by 2 bases; junction bases not matched to a gene: 5. This CDR3 has 16 amino acids. The germline V gene has CDR1 SGHVS and CDR2 FNYEAQ. CDR3 DNA sequence: TGTGCCAGCAGCTTAGTCTGGGCGGGGGGGCAAGAGACCCAGTACTTC. Translated, it gives CASSLVWAGGQETQYF.

The V and J genes are TRBV30 and TRBJ1-2, with 8 bases fitting TRBD1. The trim removed 5 bases at V and 7 bases at J, leaving 9 bases unmatched. Germline CDR1 GTSNPN, CDR2 SVGIG (reference sequence). The CDR3 sequence is 13 residues long. CDR3 DNA sequence: TGTGCCTGGTTTGACAGGGGAGGTGGTGGCTACACCTTC. Protein product: CAWFDRGGGGYTF.

V and J are TRBV12-3 or TRBV12-4 and TRBJ1-6, with D possibly being TRBD1 (5 bases). This CDR3 has 13 residues. V lost 4 bases and J 10 bases, leaving 11 bases between the germline ends. CDR3 loop: CASSWTWGSPLHF. DNA for the CDR3: TGTGCCAGCAGTTGGACCTGGGGCTCACCCCTCCACTTT.

The chain recombines TRBV24-1 with TRBJ2-1, with D possibly TRBD1 on 5 matching bases. Trimming shortened V by 3 bases and J by 12 bases, and 11 bases separated the two germline ends. CDR3 length equals 12 residues. The V gene's germline CDR1 is KGHDR and CDR2 SFDVKD. The CDR3 region has the DNA TGTGCCACCAGTGATACTTCCCAGGGGCAGTTCTTC. This translates into CATSDTSQGQFF.

This chain links TRBV29-1 with TRBJ1-5; 10 bases line up with TRBD1. The CDR3 sequence is 13 residues long. Germline values: CDR1 SQVTM, CDR2 ANQGSEA. With V trimmed by 7 bases and J by 2 bases, 2 bases remained unmatched. The CDR3 DNA is TGCAGCGCCGGGACAGGGGGCAATCAGCCCCAGCATTTT. This sequence encodes CSAGTGGNQPQHF.

This clone appeared once. The chain employs TRBV29-1 and TRBJ2-7; tentative D call: TRBD1 (6 bases). Trimming removed 5 bases from V and 0 bases from J, with 8 bases in between. The CDR3 runs 12 residues. Germline-derived CDR1 and CDR2 are SQVTM and ANQGSEA. CDR3 loop: CSVRTDSYEQYF. The CDR3 coding sequence is TGCAGCGTTCGGACAGACTCCTACGAGCAGTACTTC.

This chain uses TRBV11-3 with TRBJ2-3, with a possible D match to TRBD2 (5 bases). This CDR3 is 14 amino acids long. CDR1 and CDR2 from the germline V gene are SGHNT and YENEEA. The V end was cut by 5 bases, the J end by 4 bases, with 13 bases between. The CDR3 bases are TGTGCCAGCAGCCGAACCCGGGGTTCAGATACGCAGTATTTT. The encoded protein is CASSRTRGSDTQYF.

The genes are TRBV7-9 and TRBJ2-2, with TRBD2 matching over 7 bases. V lost 0 bases to trimming and J lost 6 bases; unmatched junction nucleotides: 4. The CDR3 covers 15 residues. Germline values: CDR1 SEHNR, CDR2 FQNEAQ (reference sequence). The CDR3: CASSLARGIPGELFF. As DNA, the CDR3 is TGTGCCAGCAGCTTAGCGCGGGGGATCCCCGGGGAGCTGTTTTTT.

This chain links TRBV6-5 with TRBJ2-7, with D perhaps matching TRBD1 (6 bases). CDR1 and CDR2 (germline): MNHEY, SVGAGI. The V gene lost 10 bases and the J gene lost 5 bases, with 15 bases spanning the gap. CDR3 size: 12 residues. The DNA for the CDR3 is TGTGCCAATGGACAGACCTCGGACGAGCAGTACTTC. Its translation is CANGQTSDEQYF.

The V call is TRBV5-1, the J call TRBJ2-7; a weak D match, TRBD1 (6 bases). V was trimmed by 6 bases and J by 0 bases, leaving 13 bases between them. CDR1 is SGHRS and CDR2 is YFSETQ in the germline V gene. The CDR3 runs to 14 residues. CDR3 region: CASTKQGSSYEQYF. In DNA form, the CDR3 reads TGCGCCAGCACCAAACAGGGTAGCTCCTACGAGCAGTACTTC. The whole variable domain, filled in from reference TRBV5-1 and TRBJ2-7, reads KAGVTQTPRYLIKTRGQQVTLSCSPISGHRSVSWYQQTPGQGLQFLFEYFSETQRNKGNFPGRFSGRQFSNSRSEMNVSTLELGDSALYLCASTKQGSSYEQYFGPGTRLTVT.

The chain employs TRBV19 and TRBJ2-7; possible D gene TRBD1, 6 bases. The germline V gene encodes CDR1 LNHDA and CDR2 SQIVND (reference sequence). The CDR3 has 15 amino acids. The V gene lost 1 base and the J gene lost 3 bases, with 13 bases spanning the gap. The CDR3 DNA follows: TGTGCCAGTAGTATAGCCAGGGGACCCCTCTACGAGCAGTACTTC. It yields the protein CASSIARGPLYEQYF.

This clone showed up many times. The chain has TRBV19 and TRBJ2-4; D is perhaps TRBD2 (6 bases). CDR1 is LNHDA, CDR2 SQIVND, per germline (reference sequence). This CDR3 has 18 residues. The ends were cut back, 7 bases at V and 7 bases at J, with 29 bases in the middle. The CDR3 sequence is CASTPSILGGQSRNIQYF. The CDR3 DNA reads TGTGCCAGTACCCCCTCTATTTTAGGAGGGCAAAGTCGGAACATTCAGTACTTC.

This clone was counted a single time. The chain links TRBV25-1 to TRBJ2-5; TRBD2 is a possible D gene (6 bases). Germline V gene data show CDR1 as MGHDK and CDR2 as SYGVNS. The length of the CDR3 is 15 residues. V lost 4 bases and J lost 2, with 14 bases in between. CDR3: CASSGGTRNQETQYF. In nucleotides, the CDR3 is TGTGCCAGCAGTGGCGGGACCCGCAATCAAGAGACCCAGTACTTC.

The chain combines TRBV29-1 with TRBJ1-1; 7 bases fit TRBD1. CDR1 and CDR2 from the germline V gene are SQVTM and ANQGSEA. There are 14 residues in the CDR3. Trimming cost V 5 bases and J 2 bases; bases outside gene matches: 8. The chain's CDR3 is CSVNPGTDNTEAFF. The CDR3 DNA is TGCAGCGTTAACCCCGGGACAGATAACACTGAAGCTTTCTTT.

This chain connects TRBV7-9 to TRBJ2-3; TRBD1 matches at 8 bases. The V gene end was trimmed by 5 bases and the J gene end by 0 bases; junction bases not matched to a gene: 10. The CDR3 extends over 17 amino acids. In germline, CDR1 is SEHNR, CDR2 FQNEAQ (reference sequence). This chain's CDR3 is CASSQGGQGASTDTQYF. The CDR3 coding sequence is TGTGCCAGCAGCCAAGGGGGCCAGGGGGCAAGCACAGATACGCAGTATTTT.

The rearrangement links TRBV29-1 to TRBJ2-7; 7 positions match TRBD1. The V gene end was trimmed by 4 bases and the J gene end by 2 bases; junction bases not matched to a gene: 8. The germline CDR1 and CDR2 sequences are SQVTM and ANQGSEA. This CDR3 comprises 14 residues. The CDR3 DNA is TGCAGCGTTGCACCACGGGACAGAACCTACGAGCAGTACTTC. This encodes CSVAPRDRTYEQYF.

This clone has more than one count but fewer than ten. The chain recombines TRBV6-2 or TRBV6-3 with TRBJ1-1, with D possibly matching TRBD1 (6 bases). CDR1 is MNHEY, CDR2 SVGEGT, per germline. CDR3 length equals 12 residues. The V end lost 3 bases, the J end lost 11 bases, and 13 bases lay between the germline ends. The CDR3 loop reads CASSYPTGNAFF. The CDR3 nucleotides are TGTGCCAGCAGTTATCCAACAGGGAACGCTTTCTTT.

The chain has TRBV6-5 and TRBJ2-7; D possibly corresponds to TRBD2 (5 bases). This CDR3 has 13 amino acids. The V gene's germline CDR1 is MNHEY and CDR2 SVGAGI. Deletions cut 5 bases from V and 2 bases from J, with 10 bases between. For the CDR3, the DNA is TGTGCCAGCAGTAGGACTCTTACCTACGAGCAGTACTTC. This encodes CASSRTLTYEQYF.

In this sample, this clone turned up a few times. This chain uses TRBV4-1 with TRBJ1-4; 8 bases line up with TRBD1. The CDR3 has 16 residues. Per germline, CDR1 MGHRA and CDR2 YSYEKL. V trimming: 4 bases; J trimming: 0 bases; junction bases outside the gene matches: 4. This chain's CDR3 is CASSPGTGTTNEKLFF. CDR3 sequence (DNA): TGCGCCAGCAGCCCAGGGACAGGAACAACTAATGAAAAACTGTTTTTT.

V usage is TRBV18 and J usage is TRBJ1-4, with D possibly being TRBD1 (6 bases). V lost 5 bases, J lost 5 bases, and 15 bases lay in between. There are 15 residues in the CDR3. Germline V CDR1 and CDR2: KGHSH, LQKENI. CDR3 residues: CASSDTTGTNEKLFF. CDR3 DNA sequence: TGTGCCAGCTCAGATACCACAGGGACGAATGAAAAACTGTTTTTT.

The V and J genes are TRBV19 and TRBJ2-7; 9 positions agree with TRBD1. Looked up from germline, CDR1 is LNHDA and CDR2 is SQIVND (reference sequence). This CDR3 comprises 14 residues. V shed 6 bases, J shed 1 base, and the junction held 4 bases outside the gene matches. The CDR3 protein is CASRRGTGSYEQYF. For the CDR3, the DNA is TGTGCCAGTAGGCGCGGGACAGGGTCCTACGAGCAGTACTTC.